There are a few counts of the clone carrying this T cell receptor beta chain. Its antigen is unidentified. Trimming pared 0 bases from V and 6 bases from J, leaving 4 bases between. Germline assignment: CDR1 SGHDT and CDR2 YYEEEE. This CDR3 region has 11 residues. These data come from a study of CD8 T cells in ankylosing spondylitis. Study-level points and caveats: CD8+ cells made up the disease-linked clones, which were relatively rare in peripheral blood.

TCRdb re-called the 5' RACE reads with MiXCR, one entry per CDR3 protein. The repertoire holds a few hundred thousand distinct CDR3 sequences, with around 21% as singletons. The material sequenced was blood, either unsorted or a sorted T cell fraction (not recorded which). This chain links TRBV5-6 with TRBJ2-7; D uncertain. The clonotype originates from a female donor with ankylosing spondylitis or in good health (not recorded which). CDR3 residues: CASSLGPEQYF. CDR3 DNA sequence: TGTGCCAGCAGCTTGGGGCCCGAGCAGTACTTC.